This entry lists 17 T cell receptor beta chains sequenced from one sample in a study of glioma-infiltrating T cells after dendritic cell vaccination. Clones were read by immunoSEQ multiplex PCR, and TCRdb kept only the in-frame ones, dropping some. The data hold 50,000 to 70,000 clones, with about 80% observed a single time. The time point: after dendritic cell vaccination, including at tumor progression/relapse. The sequencing used blood, collected after dendritic cell vaccination. These receptors originate from a human donor with glioblastoma.

V is TRBV7-9 and J is TRBJ1-6; 10 bases match TRBD1. V lost 4 bases and J lost 4; bases outside the gene matches: 7. This CDR3 region has 17 residues. In germline, CDR1 is SEHNR, CDR2 FQNEAQ (reference sequence). The CDR3 coding sequence is TGTGCCAGCAGCTCCTGGACAGGGGGACGGTATAATTCACCCCTCCACTTT. Protein sequence: CASSSWTGGRYNSPLHF.

The V call is TRBV2, the J call TRBJ2-7, with TRBD2 matching 10 bases. The CDR3 is made up of 14 amino acids. The germline gives CDR1 SNHLY, CDR2 FYNNEI. V shed 4 bases, J shed 3 bases, and the junction held 3 bases outside the gene matches. The CDR3 nucleotides read TGTGCCAGCAGTGCTGCTAGCGGGGGCTACGAGCAGTACTTC. Translated, it gives CASSAASGGYEQYF.

V usage is TRBV5-5 and J usage is TRBJ1-2, with 8 bases matching TRBD1. This CDR3 is 14 amino acids long. V lost 4 bases to trimming and J lost 3 bases; unmatched junction nucleotides: 5. Germline loops: CDR1 SGHKS, CDR2 YYEKEE (reference sequence). Here the CDR3 reads CASSPLTGDYGYTF. Here the CDR3 DNA reads TGTGCCAGCAGCCCTCTGACAGGGGACTATGGCTACACCTTC.

The rearrangement joins TRBV5-3 to TRBJ1-2, with TRBD1 identical over 9 bases. TRBV5-3 is designated an ORF whose function remains uncertain. This CDR3 is 13 amino acids long. Trimming took 5 bases from V and 9 from J; bases not matched to a gene: 8. The CDR3 DNA reads TGTGCCAGAAGGGCCGGGACAGGGCTTCGCTACACCTTC. Protein product: CARRAGTGLRYTF.

The chain employs TRBV7-2 and TRBJ2-5; 7 bases map to TRBD1. CDR1 is SGHTA and CDR2 is FQGNSA in the germline V gene. This CDR3 comprises 16 residues. The trim removed 3 bases at V and 5 bases at J, leaving 12 bases unmatched. CDR3 nucleotide sequence: TGTGCCAGCAGCTTTGATCCGACAGGGCTGAGGGAGACCCAGTACTTC. Translated: CASSFDPTGLRETQYF.

V and J are TRBV2 and TRBJ1-5; maybe TRBD1 (6 bases). V was clipped by 6 bases and J by 1 base, with 13 bases between them. Germline CDR1 and CDR2: SNHLY and FYNNEI. CDR3 length: 15 amino acids. The CDR3 DNA reads as TGTGCCAGCAGAAACGACAGGACCAGCAATCAGCCCCAGCATTTT. This sequence encodes CASRNDRTSNQPQHF.

The chain recombines TRBV27 with TRBJ1-2; 8 positions agree with TRBD1. The CDR3 consists of 15 residues. Unmatched junction bases numbered 6, after V lost 3 bases and J lost 3 bases. Looked up from germline, CDR1 is MNHEY and CDR2 is SMNVEV (reference sequence). CDR3 sequence reads: CASSLGQGAYYGYTF. The DNA of the CDR3 is TGTGCCAGCAGTTTGGGGCAGGGGGCTTACTATGGCTACACCTTC.

This sequence joins TRBV11-3 and TRBJ1-1; TRBD1 is a possible D gene (5 bases). Looked up from germline, CDR1 is SGHNT and CDR2 is YENEEA. This CDR3 has 13 amino acids. V was shortened by 4 bases and J by 3 bases, with 9 bases between the two germline ends. The CDR3 loop is CASSSPGDTEAFF. Written as DNA, the CDR3 is TGTGCCAGCAGCTCCCCGGGGGACACTGAAGCTTTCTTT.

The chain links TRBV9 to TRBJ2-6; TRBD1 aligns across 10 bases. The CDR3 runs to 20 residues. Germline CDR1 is SGDLS and CDR2 is YYNGEE. The ends lost 0 bases at V and 0 bases at J; junction bases unmatched: 9. The CDR3 reads CASSVGPWTGGTSGANVLTF. CDR3 bases: TGTGCCAGCAGCGTAGGGCCCTGGACAGGGGGTACCTCTGGGGCCAACGTCCTGACTTTC.

This chain connects TRBV30 to TRBJ2-7; 9 bases line up with TRBD1. J gave up 4 bases and V 0 bases, and 4 bases lay outside the gene matches. Germline V CDR1 and CDR2: GTSNPN, SVGIG (reference sequence). This CDR3 spans 14 amino acids. The CDR3 here is CAWSVQGARYEQYF. CDR3 bases: TGTGCCTGGAGTGTACAGGGGGCACGGTACGAGCAGTACTTC.

The chain joins TRBV21-1 to TRBJ2-3; the D call TRBD2 from the table was never checked on the DNA. TRBV21-1 is assigned pseudogene status. The CDR3 runs 16 residues. The CDR3 region is CASSNQHPRRTDTQYF. CDR3 coding DNA: TGCGCCAGCAGCAACCAACACCCTAGGCGGACAGATACGCAGTATTTT.

This clone was picked up one time. V gene TRBV4-3 combines with J gene TRBJ1-2, with a possible D match to TRBD1 (5 bases). Trimming shortened V by 0 bases and J by 2 bases, and 10 bases separated the two germline ends. Germline loops: CDR1 LGHNA, CDR2 YSLEER. The length of the CDR3 is 15 residues. The CDR3 protein is CASSQDPRANYGYTF. In DNA form, the CDR3 reads TGCGCCAGCAGCCAAGATCCCAGGGCCAACTATGGCTACACCTTC.

The chain links TRBV7-2 to TRBJ1-2, with D perhaps matching TRBD1 (5 bases). V dropped 5 bases and J dropped 8 bases, with 15 bases sitting between them. The V gene's germline CDR1 is SGHTA and CDR2 FQGNSA. CDR3 length equals 13 residues. The CDR3 region has the DNA TGTGCCAGCAGCCCAATCCGACAGATCGGCTACACCTTC. Translated: CASSPIRQIGYTF.

This chain uses TRBV4-1 with TRBJ2-7, with 7 bases lining up with TRBD1. CDR1 is MGHRA, CDR2 YSYEKL, per germline. V trimming: 3 bases; J trimming: 0 bases; junction bases outside the gene matches: 2. CDR3 length equals 14 residues. CDR3: CASSQRDSSYEQYF. DNA of the CDR3: TGCGCCAGCAGCCAGAGGGACAGCTCCTACGAGCAGTACTTC.

The chain employs TRBV6-5 and TRBJ2-7; D is possibly TRBD2 (5 bases). From germline, CDR1 is MNHEY and CDR2 SVGAGI. Trimming left V 8 bases short and J 3 bases short, with 20 bases between. The CDR3 is made up of 15 amino acids. In nucleotides, the CDR3 is TGTGCCAGCGGATCCGGGCCGGGGAGTGTCTACGAGCAGTACTTC. Residues: CASGSGPGSVYEQYF.

This sequence joins TRBV4-3 and TRBJ1-1; 8 bases fit TRBD1. V trimming: 0 bases; J trimming: 4 bases; junction bases outside the gene matches: 7. CDR3 size: 16 residues. Per the germline V gene, CDR1 is LGHNA and CDR2 is YSLEER. This chain's CDR3 is CASSQDHQGAGTEAFF. The DNA of the CDR3 is TGCGCCAGCAGCCAAGATCATCAGGGGGCTGGCACTGAAGCTTTCTTT.

The rearrangement links TRBV30 to TRBJ1-6, with TRBD1 matching over 8 bases. Losses at the gene ends were 7 bases for V and 7 bases for J; bases not matched to a gene: 6. Germline V gives CDR1 GTSNPN, CDR2 SVGIG (reference sequence). The CDR3 length is 13 residues. CDR3 nucleotides: TGTGCCTACCAGGGGGCGGGAAATTCACCCCTCCACTTT. It codes for CAYQGAGNSPLHF.